The 22 T cell receptor beta chains in this list originate from one sample, sequenced in a study of blood T cell repertoires in COVID-19 (dated by TCRdb to the early 2020s). The protocol used for the library was the immunoSEQ multiplex PCR assay. TCRdb's version of the immuneACCESS table is confined to in-frame rearrangements and falls short of the full clone set. An unresolved V gene accounts for under half of the shortfall where checked; the remainder is of unknown origin. This sample lists more than 150,000 clones; 75% to 90% were detected once. Around 14% of the sample rests with the top ten. Sequencing was performed on peripheral blood. These receptors were obtained from a woman in her thirties or forties with acute or convalescent COVID-19.

The chain combines TRBV12-3 or TRBV12-4 with TRBJ1-2; D is uncertain. V dropped 5 bases and J dropped 0 bases, with 7 bases sitting between them. The CDR3 is 13 amino acids. CDR3: CASSPGANYGYTF. In nucleotides, the CDR3 is TGTGCCAGCAGTCCCGGGGCTAACTATGGCTACACCTTC.

The chain employs TRBV19 and TRBJ2-7, with TRBD2 matching over 11 bases. Looked up from germline, CDR1 is LNHDA and CDR2 is SQIVND (reference sequence). The CDR3 contains 14 residues. The trim removed 3 bases at V and 2 bases at J, leaving 0 bases unmatched. The CDR3 region is CASSMTSGAYEQYF. Here the CDR3 DNA reads TGTGCCAGTAGTATGACTAGCGGGGCCTACGAGCAGTACTTC.

CDR3 amino acids: CASTPPGGGYNEQFF. The CDR3 coding sequence is TGTGCCAGCACTCCTCCAGGTGGAGGTTACAATGAGCAGTTCTTC. This chain connects TRBV28 to TRBJ2-1; a possible D gene is TRBD2 (5 bases). CDR3 length: 15 amino acids. Trimming shortened V by 7 bases and J by 4 bases, and 17 bases separated the two germline ends. CDR1 is MDHEN, CDR2 SYDVKM, per germline.

The CDR3 bases are TGCAGCGTTGAAAACAGGGAGAGCTCCTACGAGCAGTACTTC. Its protein product is CSVENRESSYEQYF. This chain links TRBV29-1 with TRBJ2-7; D perhaps matches TRBD1 (6 bases). This CDR3 has 14 residues. V was shortened by 2 bases and J by 0 bases, with 11 bases between the two germline ends. CDR1 is SQVTM, CDR2 ANQGSEA, per germline.

The gene calls are TRBV12-5 and TRBJ1-6; TRBD1 aligns across 8 bases. Germline-derived CDR1 and CDR2 are LGHNT and FRNRAP. V trimming: 1 base; J trimming: 9 bases; junction bases outside the gene matches: 5. The CDR3 has 15 amino acids. The CDR3 bases are TGTGCTAGTGGTTTGGATCAGGGGGCTGGTTCACCCCTCCACTTT. Translation: CASGLDQGAGSPLHF.

The gene calls are TRBV12-5 and TRBJ1-1; D is ambiguous. Trimming took off 3 bases at V and 0 bases at J, with 8 bases between the two ends. The CDR3 is 14 residues long. Germline V lookup: CDR1 LGHNT, CDR2 FRNRAP. CDR3: CASGFAAVNTEAFF. CDR3 DNA sequence: TGTGCTAGTGGTTTTGCCGCGGTGAACACTGAAGCTTTCTTT.

This chain joins TRBV19 and TRBJ2-7; D not resolved. The CDR3 totals 13 residues. The germline V and J ends were trimmed by 4 bases and 2 bases, with 9 bases remaining between them. CDR1 LNHDA and CDR2 SQIVND come from the germline V gene (reference sequence). The CDR3 nucleotides are TGTGCCAGTAGTAATCTTATTGCCTACGAGCAGTACTTC. Translating it yields CASSNLIAYEQYF.

This sequence joins TRBV2 and TRBJ1-1; perhaps TRBD1 as D (6 bases). Trimming shortened V by 4 bases and J by 1 base, and 13 bases separated the two germline ends. Looked up from germline, CDR1 is SNHLY and CDR2 is FYNNEI. This CDR3 has 15 amino acids. The CDR3 sequence: CASSVLQGSNTEAFF. The CDR3 region has the DNA TGTGCCAGCAGTGTGCTTCAGGGGTCGAACACTGAAGCTTTCTTT.

J is TRBJ1-2 and V is TRBV6-4, with D possibly matching TRBD1 (6 bases). CDR1 MRHNA and CDR2 SNTAGT come from the germline V gene. The CDR3 loop spans 14 amino acids. V dropped 0 bases and J dropped 6 bases, with 11 bases sitting between them. CDR3 protein: CASSDSDSADGYTF. CDR3 sequence (DNA): TGTGCCAGCAGTGACTCGGACAGTGCGGATGGCTACACCTTC.

The chain is built from TRBV19 and TRBJ2-3, with 7 bases fitting TRBD1. With 4 bases clipped from V and 8 bases from J, the junction kept 6 bases outside the gene matches. CDR3 length: 13 residues. Germline CDR1 and CDR2: LNHDA and SQIVND (reference sequence). The CDR3 here is CASSSGQAGTQYF. DNA for the CDR3: TGTGCCAGTAGTAGCGGACAGGCCGGTACGCAGTATTTT.

This chain links TRBV2 with TRBJ2-7, with D perhaps matching TRBD2 (6 bases). The germline gives CDR1 SNHLY, CDR2 FYNNEI. V gave up 7 bases and J gave up 7 bases, with 14 bases separating them. The CDR3 sequence is 12 residues long. The CDR3 here is CASKGHREEQYF. CDR3 DNA: TGTGCCAGCAAGGGTCATCGGGAGGAGCAGTACTTC. Using reference TRBV2 and TRBJ2-7 for the parts outside the CDR3, the full variable domain is EPEVTQTPSHQVTQMGQEVILRCVPISNHLYFYWYRQILGQKVEFLVSFYNNEISEKSEIFDDQFSVERPDGSNFTLKIRSTKLEDSAMYFCASKGHREEQYFGPGTRLTVT.

The rearrangement links TRBV27 to TRBJ1-1; possibly TRBD1 for D (5 bases). CDR1 and CDR2 (germline): MNHEY, SMNVEV (reference sequence). The CDR3 spans 17 residues. V was cut by 4 bases and J by 0 bases, with 18 bases left in between. CDR3 region: CASSSLSMDKMNTEAFF. As DNA, the CDR3 is TGTGCCAGCAGTTCTTTAAGTATGGACAAAATGAACACTGAAGCTTTCTTT.

This chain uses TRBV27 with TRBJ2-1, with 15 bases matching TRBD2. Germline CDR1 is MNHEY and CDR2 is SMNVEV (reference sequence). The ends lost 5 bases at V and 12 bases at J; junction bases unmatched: 8. The CDR3 runs to 15 residues. Here the CDR3 reads CASSPNGLAGGGQFF. In DNA, the CDR3 is TGTGCCAGCAGTCCTAATGGACTAGCGGGAGGGGGGCAGTTCTTC.

The chain links TRBV11-2 to TRBJ2-5; TRBD1 is a possible D gene (6 bases). Germline V gene lookup returns CDR1 SGHAT and CDR2 FQNNGV. There are 15 residues in the CDR3. V was trimmed by 6 bases and J by 3 bases, leaving 17 bases between them. In DNA, the CDR3 is TGTGCCAGCAGGAGAATACGGGACAACAAAGAGACCCAGTACTTC. Residues: CASRRIRDNKETQYF.

The chain is built from TRBV6-5 and TRBJ1-5; D uncertain. The CDR3 is 15 amino acids. The germline V gene has CDR1 MNHEY and CDR2 SVGAGI. V was shortened by 0 bases and J by 1 base, with 7 bases between the two germline ends. DNA for the CDR3: TGTGCCAGCAGTTACTCGAGGATGAGCAATCAGCCCCAGCATTTT. Translating it yields CASSYSRMSNQPQHF.

This chain links TRBV18 with TRBJ2-7; 8 nucleotides line up with TRBD1. Trimming removed 5 bases from V and 5 bases from J; junction bases left unmatched: 14. This CDR3 comprises 16 residues. Looked up from germline, CDR1 is KGHSH and CDR2 is LQKENI. This chain's CDR3 is CASSVTTGDVGNEQYF. For the CDR3, the DNA is TGTGCCAGCTCAGTAACGACAGGGGATGTGGGGAACGAGCAGTACTTC.

This sequence joins TRBV19 and TRBJ2-1; 8 positions agree with TRBD2. With 4 bases clipped from V and 4 bases from J, the junction kept 6 bases outside the gene matches. The CDR3 runs to 15 residues. Germline lookup yields CDR1 LNHDA and CDR2 SQIVND (reference sequence). CDR3 bases: TGTGCCAGTAGTACCGGACTAGCAGCTTACAATGAGCAGTTCTTC. This sequence encodes CASSTGLAAYNEQFF.

This sequence joins TRBV18 and TRBJ2-7; 7 bases match TRBD2. This CDR3 region has 16 residues. After removal of 3 bases from V and 4 bases from J, the junction contained 12 bases not matched to a gene. Germline lookup yields CDR1 KGHSH and CDR2 LQKENI. The CDR3: CASSPGGRAGVYEQYF. DNA for the CDR3: TGTGCCAGCTCACCCGGGGGAAGGGCGGGAGTATACGAGCAGTACTTC.

The rearrangement uses TRBV5-1 and TRBJ1-1, with D possibly being TRBD1 (6 bases). The CDR3 is 14 amino acids. V lost 4 bases and J 3 bases, leaving 13 bases between the germline ends. CDR1 is SGHRS and CDR2 is YFSETQ in the germline V gene. In nucleotides, the CDR3 is TGCGCCAGCAGCCCGAGGGGGTCCGACACTGAAGCTTTCTTT. Encoded protein: CASSPRGSDTEAFF.

The CDR3 DNA follows: TGTGCCAGCAGATCGTTGCCAGGGGTTAATCAGCCCCAGCATTTT. It specifies CASRSLPGVNQPQHF. The V gene is TRBV2, the J gene TRBJ1-5, with D perhaps matching TRBD1 (6 bases). The CDR3 is 15 amino acids. Between the trimmed V and J ends, which lost 6 bases and 4 bases, there was a span of 16 bases. Germline CDR1 and CDR2: SNHLY and FYNNEI.

The chain combines TRBV5-5 with TRBJ1-4, with unresolved D. The germline V gene has CDR1 SGHKS and CDR2 YYEKEE (reference sequence). Deletions cut 0 bases from V and 8 bases from J, with 14 bases between. This CDR3 region has 15 residues. For the CDR3, the DNA is TGTGCCAGCAGCTTGGCTACAGACGGCAAAGAAAAACTGTTTTTT. Translating it yields CASSLATDGKEKLFF.

The rearrangement joins TRBV4-1 to TRBJ2-1; 11 nucleotides match TRBD2. From germline, CDR1 is MGHRA and CDR2 YSYEKL. Trimming at V came to 1 base and at J to 2 bases, leaving 4 bases not matched to a gene. The CDR3 totals 17 residues. This CDR3 reads CASSQGRTSGPYNEQFF. The CDR3 DNA sequence: TGCGCCAGCAGCCAAGGTAGGACTAGCGGGCCCTACAATGAGCAGTTCTTC.